These 22 T cell receptor beta chains share one sample of origin, sequenced in a study of blood T cell repertoires in COVID-19. Sequenced by immunoSEQ multiplex PCR; TCRdb stores in-frame clones only, minus some. Among about 140,000 clones listed, approximately 81% were seen once. Material: PBMCs or T cells enriched from blood (not recorded which). Receptors originate from a man aged 35 to 55 with acute COVID-19.

This chain links TRBV28 with TRBJ1-1; no reliable D call. V lost 0 bases and J lost 1, with 9 bases in between. CDR1 and CDR2 (germline): MDHEN, SYDVKM. This CDR3 spans 15 amino acids. The CDR3: CASSLWSSGNTEAFF. CDR3 DNA sequence: TGTGCCAGCAGTTTATGGAGCAGCGGGAACACTGAAGCTTTCTTT.

J is TRBJ2-1 and V is TRBV4-3; the D is unclear. Trimming stripped 1 base from V and 8 bases from J, with 9 bases between. The CDR3 extends over 13 amino acids. Germline assignment: CDR1 LGHNA and CDR2 YSLEER. The CDR3 region has the DNA TGCGCCAGCAGCCAAGCCCCCACTGATGAGCAGTTCTTC. Translated, it gives CASSQAPTDEQFF.

The genes are TRBV7-2 and TRBJ2-1; D remains unclear. Deletions cut 1 base from V and 4 bases from J, with 8 bases between. Germline loops: CDR1 SGHTA, CDR2 FQGNSA. The CDR3 consists of 14 residues. The CDR3 DNA is TGTGCCAGCAGCTTAGGAGTCAATTACAATGAGCAGTTCTTC. Its translation is CASSLGVNYNEQFF.

J is TRBJ1-6 and V is TRBV19; D ambiguous. CDR1 and CDR2 from the germline V gene are LNHDA and SQIVND (reference sequence). V was trimmed by 2 bases and J by 8 bases, leaving 10 bases between them. The CDR3 has 14 amino acids. The CDR3 DNA sequence: TGTGCCAGTAGTATATCGGGAGAGGATTCACCCCTCCACTTT. Translated: CASSISGEDSPLHF.

In its sample, this clone was seen a few times. The chain uses TRBV7-9 and TRBJ2-1, with 11 bases identical to TRBD2. Germline trimming cut 3 bases from V and 6 bases from J; bases unmatched to any gene: 4. This CDR3 has 15 residues. Germline V CDR1 and CDR2: SEHNR, FQNEAQ (reference sequence). The CDR3 DNA reads as TGTGCCAGCAGCTTTAGCGGGAGGGCCCTCAATGAGCAGTTCTTC. Its protein is CASSFSGRALNEQFF. Supplemented by reference TRBV7-9 and TRBJ2-1, the full variable domain reads DTGVSQNPRHKITKRGQNVTFRCDPISEHNRLYWYRQTLGQGPEFLTYFQNEAQLEKSRLLSDRFSAERPKGSFSTLEIQRTEQGDSAMYLCASSFSGRALNEQFFGPGTRLTVL.

V is TRBV4-1 and J is TRBJ2-5, with D perhaps matching TRBD2 (6 bases). The CDR3 loop spans 18 amino acids. Per germline, CDR1 MGHRA and CDR2 YSYEKL. Trimming stripped 1 base from V and 5 bases from J, with 23 bases between. The CDR3 bases are TGCGCCAGCAGCCAAGTCCCCGAGCTCCTACTAGCAGAGGAGACCCAGTACTTC. Amino acid sequence: CASSQVPELLLAEETQYF.

The rearrangement uses TRBV3-1 (or the pseudogene TRBV3-2) and TRBJ1-3; TRBD1 matches at 8 bases. Germline V gene lookup returns CDR1 LGHDT and CDR2 YNNKEL (reference sequence). The V segment lost 4 bases and the J segment 0 bases; nucleotides outside the gene matches: 8. The CDR3 is made up of 17 amino acids. The CDR3 DNA reads TGTGCCAGCAGCCTCTGGACAGGGTCATACTCTGGAAACACCATATATTTT. It encodes CASSLWTGSYSGNTIYF.

This rearrangement joins TRBV4-3 to TRBJ1-2; 7 positions match TRBD1. V was pared by 0 bases and J by 8 bases, with 9 bases of the junction left unmatched. CDR3 length: 15 residues. Germline V gene lookup returns CDR1 LGHNA and CDR2 YSLEER. The CDR3 sequence: CASSQDRAGGEGYTF. The CDR3 nucleotides are TGCGCCAGCAGCCAAGATAGGGCAGGGGGAGAGGGCTACACCTTC.

The J gene is TRBJ2-3, the V gene TRBV14; a weak D match, TRBD1 (5 bases). V was shortened by 1 base and J by 2 bases, with 10 bases between the two germline ends. Germline V gene lookup returns CDR1 SGHDN and CDR2 FVKESK. The CDR3 is 15 residues long. The CDR3 reads CASSQGTGVTDTQYF. CDR3 nucleotides: TGTGCCAGCAGCCAAGGAACAGGTGTCACAGATACGCAGTATTTT.

The V and J genes are TRBV30 and TRBJ1-6, with a tentative D call TRBD1 (6 bases). From germline, CDR1 is GTSNPN and CDR2 SVGIG (reference sequence). CDR3 length: 13 amino acids. Trimming pared 5 bases from V and 5 bases from J, leaving 10 bases between. The CDR3 DNA follows: TGTGCCTGGTCGACAGGAGATAATTCACCCCTCCACTTT. It codes for CAWSTGDNSPLHF.

The V call is TRBV11-2, the J call TRBJ2-3; 15 bases are shared with TRBD2. J was trimmed by 6 bases and V by 5 bases; bases with no gene match: 9. Germline V lookup: CDR1 SGHAT, CDR2 FQNNGV. The CDR3 runs 17 residues. This CDR3 is CASSVGRTSGGEDTQYF. The CDR3 coding sequence is TGTGCCAGCAGCGTGGGGCGGACTAGCGGGGGGGAGGATACGCAGTATTTT.

V gene TRBV7-2 combines with J gene TRBJ2-7; possibly TRBD2 for D (5 bases). Trimming stripped 5 bases from V and 0 bases from J, with 11 bases between. CDR1 is SGHTA and CDR2 is FQGNSA in the germline V gene. The CDR3 consists of 14 residues. The CDR3 sequence: CASSEFGDSYEQYF. For the CDR3, the DNA is TGTGCCAGCAGCGAGTTCGGGGACTCCTACGAGCAGTACTTC.

The sample holds many counts of this clone. The chain employs TRBV5-4 and TRBJ1-1, with D possibly being TRBD1 (5 bases). The germline CDR1 and CDR2 sequences are SGHNT and YYREEE (reference sequence). V shed 2 bases and J shed 5 bases, with 13 bases lying between them. CDR3 length: 14 residues. The CDR3: CASSLGGVTTEAFF. The CDR3 nucleotides read TGTGCCAGCAGCTTAGGAGGGGTTACGACTGAAGCTTTCTTT.

The genes are TRBV24-1 and TRBJ2-6; 10 bases match TRBD1. From germline, CDR1 is KGHDR and CDR2 SFDVKD. The CDR3 is 17 residues long. J gave up 2 bases and V 4 bases, and 4 bases lay outside the gene matches. CDR3 amino acids: CATSEGQGTPGANVLTF. CDR3 nucleotides: TGTGCCACCAGTGAGGGACAGGGGACCCCTGGGGCCAACGTCCTGACTTTC.

This chain uses TRBV6-2 or TRBV6-3 with TRBJ2-7, with D possibly TRBD1 on 5 matching bases. The CDR3 contains 15 residues. Germline CDR1 reads MNHEY; CDR2 reads SVGEGT. V was shortened by 4 bases and J by 1 base, with 14 bases between the two germline ends. The CDR3 nucleotides are TGTGCCAGCAGTTTCCCCTCCGACAGTTCCTACGAGCAGTACTTC. Translation gives CASSFPSDSSYEQYF.

V usage is TRBV15 and J usage is TRBJ2-5; D not certain. The CDR3 length is 13 residues. CDR1 and CDR2 from the germline V gene are LNHNV and YYDKDF (reference sequence). Trimming pared 0 bases from V and 5 bases from J, leaving 7 bases between. CDR3 protein: CATSRDHRETQYF. The CDR3 nucleotides read TGTGCCACCAGCAGAGATCATCGGGAGACCCAGTACTTC.

This clone turned up a few times. The chain links TRBV19 to TRBJ2-2; D perhaps matches TRBD1 (5 bases). Germline CDR1 is LNHDA and CDR2 is SQIVND (reference sequence). Trimming removed 6 bases from V and 8 bases from J, with 7 bases in between. CDR3 length: 11 amino acids. This CDR3 reads CASRKGGELFF. The CDR3 DNA reads TGTGCCAGTAGGAAGGGGGGGGAGCTGTTTTTT. Combining the CDR3 with reference TRBV19 and TRBJ2-2 gives the whole variable domain DGGITQSPKYLFRKEGQNVTLSCEQNLNHDAMYWYRQDPGQGLRLIYYSQIVNDFQKGDIAEGYSVSREKKESFPLTVTSAQKNPTAFYLCASRKGGELFFGEGSRLTVL.

DNA of the CDR3: TGTGCCAGCAGCTCCCTCCGGTACCTTTACGAGCAGTACTTC. It encodes CASSSLRYLYEQYF. The J gene is TRBJ2-7, the V gene TRBV11-2; D ambiguous. V lost 4 bases and J lost 4, with 14 bases in between. Germline V gives CDR1 SGHAT, CDR2 FQNNGV. This CDR3 spans 14 amino acids.

This clone was counted a few times. The chain has TRBV14 and TRBJ2-1, with 8 bases that match TRBD2. There are 16 residues in the CDR3. Germline V CDR1 and CDR2: SGHDN, FVKESK. V gave up 0 bases and J gave up 8 bases; unmatched junction bases: 9. The CDR3 sequence is CASSQESQREPDEQFF. The CDR3 DNA is TGTGCCAGCAGCCAAGAGTCGCAGCGGGAGCCCGATGAGCAGTTCTTC.

The chain couples TRBV15 to TRBJ1-2, with 7 positions matching TRBD1. Germline lookup yields CDR1 LNHNV and CDR2 YYDKDF (reference sequence). V shed 6 bases, J shed 4 bases, and the junction held 5 bases outside the gene matches. This CDR3 is 13 amino acids long. CDR3: CATRGGRGYGYTF. The CDR3 DNA reads TGTGCCACCAGAGGGGGCAGGGGCTATGGCTACACCTTC. The full variable domain, rest sourced from reference TRBV15 and TRBJ1-2, is DAMVIQNPRYQVTQFGKPVTLSCSQTLNHNVMYWYQQKSSQAPKLLFHYYDKDFNNEADTPDNFQSRRPNTSFCFLDIRSPGLGDTAMYLCATRGGRGYGYTFGSGTRLTVV.

The chain links TRBV18 to TRBJ2-7; 9 positions match TRBD2. There are 17 residues in the CDR3. CDR1 KGHSH and CDR2 LQKENI come from the germline V gene. V trimming: 1 base; J trimming: 2 bases; junction bases outside the gene matches: 9. The CDR3 DNA is TGTGCCAGCTCACCACGGGTTAGCGGGGGCCGTACCTACGAGCAGTACTTC. Amino acids: CASSPRVSGGRTYEQYF. Full variable domain (remainder filled in from reference TRBV18 and TRBJ2-7): NAGVMQNPRHLVRRRGQEARLRCSPMKGHSHVYWYRQLPEEGLKFMVYLQKENIIDESGMPKERFSAEFPKEGPSILRIQQVVRGDSAAYFCASSPRVSGGRTYEQYFGPGTRLTVT.

The chain is built from TRBV19 and TRBJ1-2, with D hard to call. The germline V gene has CDR1 LNHDA and CDR2 SQIVND (reference sequence). Trimming stripped 6 bases from V and 2 bases from J, with 7 bases between. This CDR3 is 12 amino acids long. The CDR3 spells CASSNKNYGYTF. DNA for the CDR3: TGTGCCAGTAGCAACAAGAACTATGGCTACACCTTC.